The sequence of this T cell receptor beta chain was determined in a study of Graves' ophthalmopathy and Graves' hyperthyroidism. Study outcomes and limitations: Using a 13-signature model, the authors split ophthalmopathy from stable hyperthyroidism, with roughly 88% sensitivity and around 76% specificity. Thyroid clonotypes that were expanded above 0.001 frequency mostly also appeared in blood.

Beta-chain TCR CDR3 regions were amplified from RNA transcripts. An opening RT-PCR round employed HTBI primers and preceded a second-round multiplex PCR. TCRdb re-analysed the multiplex PCR reads in MiXCR, keeping a single row per CDR3 protein. The sample contains some 1.1 million distinct CDR3 sequences, roughly 35% of which appear only once. This clonotype showed up many times. Antigen unknown. Germline assignment: CDR1 DFQATT and CDR2 SNEGSKA (reference sequence). The CDR3 is 15 residues long. The germline V and J ends were trimmed by 1 base and 3 bases, with 10 bases remaining between them. Ages of hyperthyroidism patients ran from 18 to 65, and their diagnoses were new, under 2 months' duration.

V gene TRBV20-1 combines with J gene TRBJ1-6; D is unclear. This TCR was sampled from an adult man with Graves' hyperthyroidism. The sample taken for sequencing was peripheral blood or thyroid tissue (not recorded which). In DNA form, the CDR3 reads TGCAGTGCTAGAGCTGGGATGTTCTATAATTCACCCCTCCACTTT. It specifies CSARAGMFYNSPLHF.